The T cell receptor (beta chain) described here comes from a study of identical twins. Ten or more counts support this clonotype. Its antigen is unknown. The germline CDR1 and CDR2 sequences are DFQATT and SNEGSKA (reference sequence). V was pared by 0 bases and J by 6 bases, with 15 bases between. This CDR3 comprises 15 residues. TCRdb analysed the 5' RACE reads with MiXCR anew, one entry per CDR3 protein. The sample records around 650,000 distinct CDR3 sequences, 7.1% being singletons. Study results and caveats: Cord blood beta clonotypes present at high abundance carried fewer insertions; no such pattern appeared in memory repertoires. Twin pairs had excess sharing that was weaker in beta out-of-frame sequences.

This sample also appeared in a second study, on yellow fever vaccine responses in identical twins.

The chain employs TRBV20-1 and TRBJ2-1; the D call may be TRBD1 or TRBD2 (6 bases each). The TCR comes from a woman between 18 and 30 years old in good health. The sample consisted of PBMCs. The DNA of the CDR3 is TGCAGTGCTAGAGATTTGGGGGGCAAGGTCAATGAGCAGTTCTTC. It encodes CSARDLGGKVNEQFF.